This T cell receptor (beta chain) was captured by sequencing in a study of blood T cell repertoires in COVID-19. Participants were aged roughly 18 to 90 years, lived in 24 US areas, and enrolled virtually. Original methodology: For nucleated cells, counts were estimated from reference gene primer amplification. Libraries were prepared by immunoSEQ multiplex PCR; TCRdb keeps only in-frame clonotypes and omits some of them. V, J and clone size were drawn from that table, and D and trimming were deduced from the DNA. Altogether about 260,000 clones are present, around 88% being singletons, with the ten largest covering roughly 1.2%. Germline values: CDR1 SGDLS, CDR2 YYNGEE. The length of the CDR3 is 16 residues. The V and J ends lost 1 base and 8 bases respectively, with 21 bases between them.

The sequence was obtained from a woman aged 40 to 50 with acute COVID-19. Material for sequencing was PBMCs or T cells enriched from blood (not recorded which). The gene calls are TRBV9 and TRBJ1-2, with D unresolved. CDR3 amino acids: CASSVSTRPYDQGYTF. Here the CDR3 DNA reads TGTGCCAGCAGCGTATCTACCAGGCCCTATGATCAAGGCTACACCTTC.